This T cell receptor beta chain was identified during a study of metastatic and nonmetastatic thyroid tumors. There were no patients who had received any treatment before thyroid surgery. General observations from the study: A significant increase in TCR beta diversity was reportedly seen in malignant thyroid tumors relative to benign nodules, in blood and tumor.

The V gene lost 6 bases and the J gene lost 7 bases, with 9 bases spanning the gap. The germline V gene encodes CDR1 DFQATT and CDR2 SNEGSKA (reference sequence). The CDR3 is made up of 10 amino acids. This clone was counted many times. The antigen is not known. In the original workflow: The study's classifier, a distant-metastasis tool for papillary thyroid cancer, was built using CDR3 differences across clinicopathological groups. Using MiXCR, TCRdb reanalyzed the PCR reads. The V and J calls and clone size are TCRdb's, not the authors'. There are approximately 42,000 clones in the sample; 24% occur only once, and 13% to 15% lies in the top ten.

What was sequenced was tumor tissue. This TCR came from a female donor with papillary thyroid cancer or a benign thyroid nodule (not recorded which). Some clones in this sample may be carry-over from other donors' samples. V is TRBV20-1 and J is TRBJ1-1; D remains unclear. CDR3 DNA: TGCAGTGCGAAAGGAGTTGAAGCTTTCTTT. Translation: CSAKGVEAFF.